This passage covers 18 T cell receptor beta chains from one sample sequenced in a study of blood T cell repertoires in COVID-19. Only in-frame clones appear in the TCRdb table, and some are missing; sequencing was by immunoSEQ multiplex PCR. The sample includes 200,000 to 250,000 clones, roughly nine tenths of them seen just once. Sequenced input: peripheral blood. The receptor set was obtained from a man in his sixties who had recovered from COVID-19.

This chain uses TRBV18 with TRBJ1-3; TRBD1 matches at 7 bases. V dropped 5 bases and J dropped 2; count of bases not matched to a gene: 3. CDR1 and CDR2 from the germline V gene are KGHSH and LQKENI. The CDR3 loop spans 14 amino acids. CDR3 region: CASSTGATGNTIYF. The CDR3, as DNA: TGTGCCAGCTCAACAGGGGCCACTGGAAACACCATATATTTT.

The V call is TRBV29-1, the J call TRBJ2-1; TRBD2 agrees at 10 bases. CDR3 length: 15 amino acids. CDR1 SQVTM and CDR2 ANQGSEA come from the germline V gene. The trim removed 5 bases at V and 0 bases at J, leaving 4 bases unmatched. This CDR3 reads CSVRRLAGSYNEQFF. The CDR3 DNA follows: TGCAGCGTTCGCCGACTAGCGGGCTCCTACAATGAGCAGTTCTTC.

The chain links TRBV7-9 to TRBJ1-5, with D maybe TRBD1 (6 bases). Trimming took 5 bases from V and 7 from J, leaving 18 bases between them. There are 15 residues in the CDR3. The germline V gene has CDR1 SEHNR and CDR2 FQNEAQ (reference sequence). The CDR3 reads CASSDGQMFSQPQHF. The CDR3 coding sequence is TGTGCCAGCAGCGACGGACAGATGTTTAGCCAGCCCCAGCATTTT.

The chain couples TRBV2 to TRBJ1-1; no reliable D call. The CDR3 length is 12 residues. The germline V gene encodes CDR1 SNHLY and CDR2 FYNNEI. The V end lost 3 bases, the J end lost 2 bases, and 4 bases lay between the germline ends. CDR3 bases: TGTGCCAGCAGTGATCCAAACACTGAAGCTTTCTTT. Translated: CASSDPNTEAFF.

This chain links TRBV19 with TRBJ2-1; D may be TRBD1 (7 bases). This CDR3 contains 14 residues. CDR1 is LNHDA, CDR2 SQIVND, per germline (reference sequence). The germline V and J ends were trimmed by 3 bases and 7 bases, with 13 bases remaining between them. CDR3 amino acids: CASSMTRGRNEQFF. In nucleotides, the CDR3 is TGTGCCAGTAGTATGACCAGGGGGAGGAATGAGCAGTTCTTC.

CDR3 protein: CAWSGTRGGRTYNSPLHF. CDR3 DNA: TGTGCCTGGAGTGGGACCCGCGGGGGAAGGACCTATAATTCACCCCTCCACTTT. The rearrangement joins TRBV30 to TRBJ1-6; D is possibly TRBD1 (5 bases). CDR3 length equals 18 residues. Per germline, CDR1 GTSNPN and CDR2 SVGIG (reference sequence). V was trimmed by 1 base and J by 2 bases, leaving 18 bases between them.

In this sample, this clone turned up a few times. J is TRBJ1-1 and V is TRBV27; TRBD1 might be the D (5 bases). Trimming removed 5 bases at V and 1 base at J, with 11 bases between. There are 14 residues in the CDR3. The germline V gene has CDR1 MNHEY and CDR2 SMNVEV (reference sequence). CDR3 nucleotides: TGTGCCAGCAGTCCGTACGACAGGAACACTGAAGCTTTCTTT. Its protein product is CASSPYDRNTEAFF.

This sequence joins TRBV30 and TRBJ1-5, with D tentatively TRBD1 (6 bases). Deletions cut 0 bases from V and 2 bases from J, with 11 bases between. CDR1 and CDR2 from the germline V gene are GTSNPN and SVGIG (reference sequence). The CDR3 spans 15 residues. Written as DNA, the CDR3 is TGTGCCTGGAGTGTACGGGGGGCTGGCAATCAGCCCCAGCATTTT. Protein sequence: CAWSVRGAGNQPQHF. Full variable domain (outside the CDR3, taken from reference TRBV30 and TRBJ1-5): SQTIHQWPATLVQPVGSPLSLECTVEGTSNPNLYWYRQAAGRGLQLLFYSVGIGQISSEVPQNLSASRPQDRQFILSSKKLLLSDSGFYLCAWSVRGAGNQPQHFGDGTRLSIL.

The chain joins TRBV4-1 to TRBJ1-1; the match to TRBD1 covers 7 bases. This CDR3 contains 15 residues. The V segment lost 4 bases and the J segment 7 bases; nucleotides outside the gene matches: 12. Germline V gene sequence: CDR1 MGHRA, CDR2 YSYEKL. CDR3 coding DNA: TGCGCCAGCAGCCCCAGACAAGAGGCAGGGGGTGAAGCTTTCTTT. It specifies CASSPRQEAGGEAFF.

The chain recombines TRBV4-2 with TRBJ2-7; perhaps TRBD2 as D (6 bases). Germline CDR1 LGHNA, CDR2 YNFKEQ. Trimming removed 4 bases at V and 4 bases at J, with 11 bases between. There are 13 residues in the CDR3. CDR3 bases: TGTGCCAGCAGCCGGGAGGCCGGATACGAGCAGTACTTC. This codes for CASSREAGYEQYF.

The chain couples TRBV3-1 (or the pseudogene TRBV3-2) to TRBJ1-2; D might be TRBD1 (6 bases). This CDR3 region has 15 residues. Trimming took off 0 bases at V and 6 bases at J, with 14 bases between the two ends. The germline V gene encodes CDR1 LGHDT and CDR2 YNNKEL (reference sequence). The CDR3 is CASSQDLRTGHGYTF. Written as DNA, the CDR3 is TGTGCCAGCAGCCAAGATCTACGAACAGGGCATGGCTACACCTTC.

The chain combines TRBV10-1 with TRBJ1-5; TRBD1 matches 7 bases. CDR3 length: 13 amino acids. With 4 bases clipped from V and 4 bases from J, the junction kept 1 base outside the gene matches. The germline gives CDR1 WNHNN, CDR2 SYGVQD (reference sequence). The CDR3 DNA is TGCGCCAGCAGTGGACAGGGAAATCAGCCCCAGCATTTT. Its translation is CASSGQGNQPQHF.

V and J are TRBV2 and TRBJ2-7, with 13 bases identical to TRBD2. CDR1 is SNHLY, CDR2 FYNNEI, per germline. The CDR3 runs 14 residues. The junction had 1 base not matched to a gene; V was cut back by 6 bases and J by 2 bases. The CDR3 loop reads CASRGLAGPYEQYF. CDR3 sequence (DNA): TGTGCCAGCAGGGGACTAGCGGGGCCCTACGAGCAGTACTTC.

The chain recombines TRBV28 with TRBJ2-3; 10 positions match TRBD1. From germline, CDR1 is MDHEN and CDR2 SYDVKM. Trimming removed 6 bases from V and 3 bases from J; junction bases left unmatched: 0. This CDR3 has 13 amino acids. CDR3 in amino acids: CASRGQGTDTQYF. The CDR3 coding sequence is TGTGCCAGCAGGGGACAGGGGACAGATACGCAGTATTTT.

This chain links TRBV6-1 with TRBJ2-7; possible D gene TRBD2, 5 bases. From germline, CDR1 is MNHNS and CDR2 SASEGT. Trimming removed 3 bases from V and 4 bases from J, with 10 bases in between. The length of the CDR3 is 13 residues. CDR3 in DNA: TGTGCCAGCAGTGAGACTACTTTATACGAGCAGTACTTC. It yields the protein CASSETTLYEQYF.

The V call is TRBV12-3 or TRBV12-4, the J call TRBJ2-7; 7 bases line up with TRBD2. This CDR3 is 12 amino acids long. Trimming at V came to 2 bases and at J to 6 bases, leaving 1 base not matched to a gene. The CDR3 coding sequence is TGTGCCAGCAGTTTAACGGGGGGCGAGCAGTACTTC. Residues: CASSLTGGEQYF.

V is TRBV4-3 and J is TRBJ2-7; the D gene is possibly TRBD1 (6 bases). CDR3 size: 13 residues. Germline V lookup: CDR1 LGHNA, CDR2 YSLEER. With 3 bases removed from V and 4 bases from J, the gap between germline ends came to 10 bases. Here the CDR3 reads CASSHDRSYEQYF. The CDR3 nucleotides are TGCGCCAGCAGCCATGACAGGTCGTACGAGCAGTACTTC.

The chain recombines TRBV7-8 with TRBJ1-1; D is possibly TRBD1 (5 bases). Germline V gene sequence: CDR1 SGHVS, CDR2 FQNEAQ. This CDR3 is 13 amino acids long. V lost 6 bases and J lost 5, with 13 bases in between. CDR3 sequence (DNA): TGTGCCAGCAGTCCCGGGGGGAGGACTGAAGCTTTCTTT. Translation: CASSPGGRTEAFF. Variable domain in full (rest from reference TRBV7-8 and TRBJ1-1): GAGVSQSPRYKVAKRGQDVALRCDPISGHVSLFWYQQALGQGPEFLTYFQNEAQLDKSGLPSDRFFAERPEGSVSTLKIQRTQQEDSAVYLCASSPGGRTEAFFGQGTRLTVV.